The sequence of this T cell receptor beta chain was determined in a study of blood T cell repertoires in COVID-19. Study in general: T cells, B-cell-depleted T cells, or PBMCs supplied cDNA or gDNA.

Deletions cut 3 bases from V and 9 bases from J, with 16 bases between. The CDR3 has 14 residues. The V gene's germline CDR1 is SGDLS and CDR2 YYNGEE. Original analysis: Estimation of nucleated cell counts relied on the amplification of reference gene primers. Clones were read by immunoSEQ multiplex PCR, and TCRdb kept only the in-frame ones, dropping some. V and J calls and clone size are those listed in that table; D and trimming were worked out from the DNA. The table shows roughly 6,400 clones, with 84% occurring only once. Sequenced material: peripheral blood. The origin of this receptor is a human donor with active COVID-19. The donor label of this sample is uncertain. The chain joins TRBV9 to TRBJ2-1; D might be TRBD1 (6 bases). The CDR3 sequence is CASSANPGDREQFF. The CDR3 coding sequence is TGTGCCAGCAGCGCGAATCCAGGGGATCGTGAGCAGTTCTTC.